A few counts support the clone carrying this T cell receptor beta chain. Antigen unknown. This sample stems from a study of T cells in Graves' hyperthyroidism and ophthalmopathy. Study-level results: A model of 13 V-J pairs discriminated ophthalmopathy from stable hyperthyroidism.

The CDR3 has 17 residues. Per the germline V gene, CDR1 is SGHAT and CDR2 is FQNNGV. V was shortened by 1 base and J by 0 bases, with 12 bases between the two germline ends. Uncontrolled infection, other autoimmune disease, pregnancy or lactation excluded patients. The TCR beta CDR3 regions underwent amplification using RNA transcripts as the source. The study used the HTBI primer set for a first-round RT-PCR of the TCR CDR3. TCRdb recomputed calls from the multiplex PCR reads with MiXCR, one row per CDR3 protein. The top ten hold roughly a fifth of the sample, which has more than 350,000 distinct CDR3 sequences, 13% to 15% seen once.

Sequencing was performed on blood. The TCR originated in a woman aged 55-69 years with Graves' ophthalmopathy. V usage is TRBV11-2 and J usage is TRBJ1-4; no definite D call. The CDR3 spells CASSLVPGPATNEKLFF. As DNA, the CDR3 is TGTGCCAGCAGCTTAGTGCCCGGGCCTGCAACTAATGAAAAACTGTTTTTT. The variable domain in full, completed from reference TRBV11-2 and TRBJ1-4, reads EAGVAQSPRYKIIEKRQSVAFWCNPISGHATLYWYQQILGQGPKLLIQFQNNGVVDDSQLPKDRFSAERLKGVDSTLKIQPAKLEDSAVYLCASSLVPGPATNEKLFFGSGTQLSVL.